This T cell receptor (beta chain) was identified in a study of cytomegalovirus exposure and HLA in healthy donors (dated by TCRdb to about 2017). Describing the broader study: An earlier analysis of approximately 600 of the donors reported 276 Gb of sequence data and roughly 100 million unique TCR beta sequences from 190 million or so T cells. Besides the first cohort of 666 subjects, a separate validation cohort made up of roughly 130 different subjects was used. The study aimed to test whether signatures of past pathogen exposure could be identified by cataloging public T cell receptors. An earlier analysis of a few hundred of the donors applied high-throughput TCR beta sequencing to assess whether each TCR beta V gene segment acted as functional or pseudogenic. The number of donors typed differed by locus, with roughly 620-630 for A, B, C, DRB1 and DQB1, roughly 550 for DQA1, 606 for DPA1, and some 470 for DPB1. Alongside the repertoire data, information on donor age, sex, ethnicity and CMV serostatus was compiled. Several DR-DQ haplotypes were handled as single units for association and clustering, since linkage in the cohort was strong. Of the roughly 400 genotyped donors, roughly 76% were placed in the genetic ancestry cluster associated with self-reported Caucasian donors. Among 300 to 450 genotyped donors of the cohort, an average of roughly 240,000 unique TCR beta nucleotide sequences were sequenced per donor, about a sixth of them non-productive. To predict cytomegalovirus infection status, the study combined high-throughput TCR immunosequencing, statistical association of individual TCRs with disease status, and machine learning. In a later genetic analysis, genome-wide SNP genotypes for about three fifths of the 666 donors were used, and that subset was treated as a discovery cohort. All discovery cohort repertoires had been generated on a single sequencing platform. In the later analysis, no new phenotypic data were used to find candidate immune exposures; instead, reliance was placed on TCR beta sequences and their occurrence across donors. The T cell repertoires of some 700 subjects were profiled by immunosequencing and related to cytomegalovirus serostatus. Class I and class II HLA loci were covered by the typing at four-digit resolution. A later analysis re-analyzed previously published TCR beta repertoires from about 730 donors and added high-resolution HLA genotyping to study TCR occurrence patterns. An early release that covered about 600 HLA-typed donors contained approximately 300 gigabases of sequencing data and 70 million to 100 million unique TCR sequences.

The junction carries 20 bases between V and J, which are trimmed by 5 bases and 1 base respectively. The CDR3 contains 17 residues, cysteine and phenylalanine counted. Only the CDR3 portion is preserved as DNA: 51 bases, with reading frame beginning at the first base. The germline V gene supplies CDR1 SGHVS and CDR2 FQNEAQ. In total, more than 500 healthy bone marrow donors made up the cohort. At the time of sampling, every cohort member was nominally healthy, though immune exposures that went unrecorded were likely present. The donor was CMV seronegative and was included in the group of a few hundred seronegative cohort members. Each donor provided a peripheral blood sample, and peripheral blood mononuclear cells were used for TCR beta sequencing. The Qiagen DNeasy Blood Extraction Kit was used to extract genomic DNA from the blood cell samples. Only one count was recorded for this clone. Its specific antigen is unknown. Base qualities are not provided; no much larger clone lies one nucleotide away.

Library creation used the immunoSEQ multiplex PCR assay. For the multiplex PCR, a mixture combining 60 forward primers for TCR Vbeta segments and 13 reverse primers for TCR Jbeta segments was used. The CDR3 region of rearranged TCR beta genes was amplified from genomic DNA by a multiplex PCR assay. On the Illumina HiSeq System, the amplified TCR beta libraries were sequenced as 87-base-pair reads. In the source study's methods: A later analysis tallied some 79 million unique TCR beta chains across the 640 or so repertoires, and some 10 million of those chains were shared by two or more donors. To remove PCR and sequencing errors, raw reads were error-corrected and collapsed into unique sequences using a nearest-neighbor algorithm that merged closely related sequences. V, D and J gene segments were assigned by aligning CDR3 sequences to IMGT reference sequences. Each retained sequence needed at least a six-nucleotide match to both a V gene segment and a J gene segment. A rearrangement was called productive if the CDR3 had no stop codons and remained in frame with V and J, and every other rearrangement was called non-productive. Following IMGT convention, CDR3 was defined as the stretch from the second conserved V-encoded cysteine up to the conserved J-encoded phenylalanine. In an earlier analysis of 587 of the donors, sequences lacking an unambiguous match to a single V gene segment were excluded. In an earlier analysis of several hundred of the donors, V segments were called functional above 56.7% productive rearrangements and were called segregating when the between-donor standard deviation exceeded 5%. A statistical classification framework was developed to diagnose cytomegalovirus status using the catalog of TCR beta chain sequences. In a later analysis, TCR nucleotide sequences were compared against IMGT/GENE-DB human TR gene sequences so that V and J genes could be assigned. The TCRdist pipeline was used in a later analysis to assign CDR3 sequences and most-parsimonious VDJ recombination scenarios. A later analysis defined each TCR beta chain by its CDR3 amino acid sequence plus V-gene family, and excluded reads lacking a unique V-gene family. A later analysis removed 450 to 600 highly shared, low-generation-probability nucleotide sequences to deal with suspected cross-contamination and a sequencing artifact. In a later analysis, a clonal expansion index was calculated for each public chain from normalized within-repertoire ranks of inferred template counts. A later analysis computed generation probabilities with a VDJ recombination model fitted to out-of-frame rearrangements, and checked the results against IGoR. A later analysis scored TCR-TCR, TCR-HLA and TCR-CMV co-occurrence with hypergeometric tests, applying a repertoire-size bias correction to TCR pairs. To estimate false discovery rates, a later analysis permuted the HLA or CMV assignments 20 times. In a later analysis, co-occurring TCRs were grouped with DBSCAN, and TCRdist sequence similarity was added when clustering was performed within HLA-allele-positive subsets. Repertoires with fewer than 30,000 or more than 120,000 public chains, plus five repertoires with anomalous nucleotide sharing, were excluded from co-occurrence clustering. Drawn from immuneACCESS, this table holds only the in-frame rearrangements with V and J called that TCRdb kept. Clones are partly lost; checked studies trace under half to an unresolved V gene and leave the rest unexplained. The V and J calls and the clone size are those of that table, but D and trimming were determined from the DNA. This sample lists about 92,000 clones; around 70% were detected once. Roughly 2.7% of the sample is in the top ten clones.

The paper's findings and limits, for the study overall: According to a later analysis, parvovirus B19, influenza, CMV and Epstein-Barr virus appeared linked to several top co-occurrence clusters. Roughly uniform sequencing depth across donors was assumed in presence/absence analyses, although this assumption may not hold. Only TCR beta chains were sequenced in this cohort, and the absence of alpha or paired-chain data limited detectable features. A later analysis found that TCR association rates varied across HLA loci, with DRB1 alleles showing the most associated TCRs and HLA-C alleles the fewest. According to a later genetic analysis, donors in an Asian-associated ancestry cluster had fewer N-insertions in productive TCRs than the approximately 670-donor mean. The earlier analysis of 587 of the donors excluded around 17 rarely observed V segments, including chromosome 9 orphons, because counts were too low. Compared with equally common non-associated chains, HLA-associated TCR beta chains in a later analysis were more clonally expanded and had lower generation probabilities. In a later analysis, around 17,000 TCR beta sequences were associated with specific HLA alleles at a false discovery rate of 0.05. HLA typing was unavailable for some donors at each locus, so association tests used only the typed subset. CMV serostatus was the only immune exposure information available for the cohort. In both the original and validation cohorts, the classifier was reported to diagnose cytomegalovirus status with high specificity and sensitivity. A further reported finding was that TCR beta sequences accurately predicted the HLA-A and HLA-B alleles for most subjects in the first cohort. V-gene and J-gene trimming of TCR beta chains was associated with a missense DCLRE1C variant in a later genetic analysis, and the association was replicated in an independent cohort. Linkage disequilibrium might explain the correlated functional status among segregating V segments, but an unknown experimental factor could not be excluded. The study gave a list of 150 to 200 TCR beta chains associated with cytomegalovirus. In an earlier analysis of 587 of the donors, most TCR beta V segments appeared in productive rearrangements about 87% or about 30% of the time, broadly matching IMGT annotations. The sequencing pipeline was judged likely to have produced a cluster of highly shared sequence variants as a technical artifact. When HLA alleles, especially DR and DQ, strongly co-occurred, attributing TCR associations to individual alleles was difficult. In a later analysis, most CMV-associated TCR beta chains were found to appear HLA-restricted, with HLA associations seemingly driven largely by CMV exposure. Some IMGT-functional V segments, including TRBV6-2 and TRBV6-3, could not be distinguished by the 87-base-pair reads and were therefore excluded. In vitro tests confirmed that three of the cytomegalovirus-associated TCR beta chains recognize cytomegalovirus antigens. While some public TCRs were present in many individuals, most TCR sequences turned up only very rarely across donors. According to the authors, the approach could potentially be generalized to other disease states and immunological phenotypes.

Sequencing was performed on PBMCs. The rearranged segments are TRBV7-8 and TRBJ1-1; TRBD1 is a weak D gene call, 6 bases matching. This receptor was taken from a man between 50 and 59 years old in good health and CMV-seronegative. The nucleotides are TGTGCCAGCAGCCCCTCACCCGGGACATGGGGGAACACTGAAGCTTTCTTT. The translation is CASSPSPGTWGNTEAFF.